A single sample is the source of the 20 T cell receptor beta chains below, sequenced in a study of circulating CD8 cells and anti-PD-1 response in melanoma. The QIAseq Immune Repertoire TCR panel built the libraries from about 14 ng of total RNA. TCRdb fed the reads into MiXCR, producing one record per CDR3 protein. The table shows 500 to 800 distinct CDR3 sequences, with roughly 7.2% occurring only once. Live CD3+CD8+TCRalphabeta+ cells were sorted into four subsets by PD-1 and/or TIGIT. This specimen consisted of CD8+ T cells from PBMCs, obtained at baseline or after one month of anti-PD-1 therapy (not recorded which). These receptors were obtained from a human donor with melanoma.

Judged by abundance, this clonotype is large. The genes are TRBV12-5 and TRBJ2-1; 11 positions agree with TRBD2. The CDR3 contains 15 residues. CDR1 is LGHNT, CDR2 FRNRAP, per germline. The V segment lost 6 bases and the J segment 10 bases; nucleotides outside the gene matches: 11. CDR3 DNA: TGTGCTAGTGGCCTCCTACTAGCGGGGGCTCCGGAGCAGTTCTTC. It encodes CASGLLLAGAPEQFF.

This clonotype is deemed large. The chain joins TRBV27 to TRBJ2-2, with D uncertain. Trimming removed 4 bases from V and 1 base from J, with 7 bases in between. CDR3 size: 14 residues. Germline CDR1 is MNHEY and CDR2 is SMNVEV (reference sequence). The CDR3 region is CASSSHLNTGELFF. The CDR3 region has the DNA TGTGCCAGCAGTTCACACTTGAACACCGGGGAGCTGTTTTTT.

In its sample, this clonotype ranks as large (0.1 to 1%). The CDR3 spells CASSQDRSSLGEQYF. CDR3 nucleotide sequence: TGCGCCAGCAGCCAAGATCGGAGCTCTTTGGGCGAGCAGTACTTC. The chain links TRBV4-1 to TRBJ2-7; D ambiguous. This CDR3 is 15 amino acids long. V was clipped by 0 bases and J by 6 bases, with 15 bases between them. CDR1 and CDR2 (germline): MGHRA, YSYEKL.

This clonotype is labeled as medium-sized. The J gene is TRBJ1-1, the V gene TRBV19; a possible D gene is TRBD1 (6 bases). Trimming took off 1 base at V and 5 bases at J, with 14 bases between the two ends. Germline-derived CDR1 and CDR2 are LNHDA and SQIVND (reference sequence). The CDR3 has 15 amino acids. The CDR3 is CASSIGAGEGTEAFF. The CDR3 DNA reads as TGTGCCAGTAGTATAGGGGCAGGGGAAGGAACTGAAGCTTTCTTT.

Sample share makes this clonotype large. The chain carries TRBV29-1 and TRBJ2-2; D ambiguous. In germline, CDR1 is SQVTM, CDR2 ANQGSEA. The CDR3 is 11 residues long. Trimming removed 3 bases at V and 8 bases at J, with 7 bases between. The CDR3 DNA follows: TGCAGCGTTGAGTTTAGGGGGGAGCTGTTTTTT. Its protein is CSVEFRGELFF.

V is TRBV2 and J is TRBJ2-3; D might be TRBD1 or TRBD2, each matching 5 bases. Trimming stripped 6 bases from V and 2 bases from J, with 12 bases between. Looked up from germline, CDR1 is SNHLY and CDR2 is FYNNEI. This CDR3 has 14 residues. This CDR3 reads CASRKGPATDTQYF. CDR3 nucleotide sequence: TGTGCCAGCAGAAAGGGACCGGCCACAGATACGCAGTATTTT.

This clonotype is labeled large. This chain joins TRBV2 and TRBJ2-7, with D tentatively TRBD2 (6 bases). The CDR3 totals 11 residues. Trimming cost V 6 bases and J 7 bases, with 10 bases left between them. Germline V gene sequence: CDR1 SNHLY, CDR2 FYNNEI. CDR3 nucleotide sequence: TGTGCCAGCAGCCCTGCGGGGGAGCAGTACTTC. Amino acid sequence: CASSPAGEQYF.

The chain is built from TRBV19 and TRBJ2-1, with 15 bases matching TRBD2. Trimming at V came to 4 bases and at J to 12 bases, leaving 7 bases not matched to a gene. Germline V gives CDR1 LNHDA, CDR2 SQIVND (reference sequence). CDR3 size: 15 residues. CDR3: CASSRTSGGAEVQFF. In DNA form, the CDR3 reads TGTGCCAGTAGTAGGACTAGCGGGGGGGCCGAGGTGCAGTTCTTC.

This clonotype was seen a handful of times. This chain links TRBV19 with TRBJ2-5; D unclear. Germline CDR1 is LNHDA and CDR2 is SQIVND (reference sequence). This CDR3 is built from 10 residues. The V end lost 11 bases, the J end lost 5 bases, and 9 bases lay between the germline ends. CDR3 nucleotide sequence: TGTGCCGCAACGCGGGAGACCCAGTACTTC. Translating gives CAATRETQYF.

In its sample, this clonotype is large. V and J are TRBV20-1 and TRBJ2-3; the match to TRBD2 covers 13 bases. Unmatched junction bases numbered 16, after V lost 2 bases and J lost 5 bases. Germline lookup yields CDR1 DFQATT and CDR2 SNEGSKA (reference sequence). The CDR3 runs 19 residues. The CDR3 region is CSARSAGTSGESNIDTQYF. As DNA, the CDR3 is TGCAGTGCTAGATCAGCCGGGACTAGCGGGGAATCGAATATAGATACGCAGTATTTT.

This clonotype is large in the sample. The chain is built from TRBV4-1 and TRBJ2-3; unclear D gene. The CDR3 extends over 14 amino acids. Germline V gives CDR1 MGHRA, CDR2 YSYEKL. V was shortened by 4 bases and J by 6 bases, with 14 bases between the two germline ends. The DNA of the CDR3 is TGCGCCAGCAGCCCTCACATGGCCGGGGATACGCAGTATTTT. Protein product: CASSPHMAGDTQYF.

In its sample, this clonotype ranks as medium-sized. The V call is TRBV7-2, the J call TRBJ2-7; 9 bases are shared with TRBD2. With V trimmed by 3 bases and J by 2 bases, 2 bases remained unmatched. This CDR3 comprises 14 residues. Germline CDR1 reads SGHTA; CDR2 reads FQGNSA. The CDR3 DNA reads TGTGCCAGCAGCTTTGCTAGCGGGGCCTACGAGCAGTACTTC. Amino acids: CASSFASGAYEQYF.

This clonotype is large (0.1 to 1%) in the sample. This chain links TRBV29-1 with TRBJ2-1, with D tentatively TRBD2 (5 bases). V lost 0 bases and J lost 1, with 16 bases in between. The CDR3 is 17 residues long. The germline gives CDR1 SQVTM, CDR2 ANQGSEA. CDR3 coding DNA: TGCAGCGTTGAAGATCGGTCCACAGCGGAATCCTACAATGAGCAGTTCTTC. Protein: CSVEDRSTAESYNEQFF.

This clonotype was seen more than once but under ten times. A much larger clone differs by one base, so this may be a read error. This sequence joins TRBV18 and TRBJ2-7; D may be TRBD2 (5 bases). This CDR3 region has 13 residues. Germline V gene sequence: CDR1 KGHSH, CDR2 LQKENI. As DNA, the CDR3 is TGTGCCAGCTCACGGGCGGACTCCTACGGGCAGTACTTC. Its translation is CASSRADSYGQYF.

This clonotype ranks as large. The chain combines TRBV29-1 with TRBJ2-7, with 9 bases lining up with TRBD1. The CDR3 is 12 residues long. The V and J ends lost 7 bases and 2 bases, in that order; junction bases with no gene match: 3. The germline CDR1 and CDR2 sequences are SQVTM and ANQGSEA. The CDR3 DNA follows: TGCAGCGCCGGGACAGGGACCTACGAGCAGTACTTC. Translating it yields CSAGTGTYEQYF.

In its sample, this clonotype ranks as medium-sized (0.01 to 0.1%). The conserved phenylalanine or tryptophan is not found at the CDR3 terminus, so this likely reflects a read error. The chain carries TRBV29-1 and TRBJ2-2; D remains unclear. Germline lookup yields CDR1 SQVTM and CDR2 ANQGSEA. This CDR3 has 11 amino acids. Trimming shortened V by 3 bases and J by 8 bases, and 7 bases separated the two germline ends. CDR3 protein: CSVEFRGELFL. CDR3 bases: TGCAGCGTTGAGTTTAGGGGGGAGCTGTTTCTT.

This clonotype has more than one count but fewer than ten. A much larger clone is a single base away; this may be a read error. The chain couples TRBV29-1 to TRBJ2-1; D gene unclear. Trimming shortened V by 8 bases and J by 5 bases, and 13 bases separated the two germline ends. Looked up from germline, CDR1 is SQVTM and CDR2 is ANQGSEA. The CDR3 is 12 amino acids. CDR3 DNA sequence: TGCAGCTCCCTGATTTGGAACAATGAGCAGTTCTTC. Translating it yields CSSLIWNNEQFF.

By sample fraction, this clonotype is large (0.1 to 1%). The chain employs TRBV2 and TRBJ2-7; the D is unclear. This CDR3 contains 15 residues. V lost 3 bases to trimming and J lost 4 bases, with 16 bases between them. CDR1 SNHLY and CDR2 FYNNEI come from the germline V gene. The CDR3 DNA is TGTGCCAGCAGTGATCCTAGATCCCTCCCTTACGAGCAGTACTTC. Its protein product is CASSDPRSLPYEQYF. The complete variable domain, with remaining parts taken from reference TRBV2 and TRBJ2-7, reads EPEVTQTPSHQVTQMGQEVILRCVPISNHLYFYWYRQILGQKVEFLVSFYNNEISEKSEIFDDQFSVERPDGSNFTLKIRSTKLEDSAMYFCASSDPRSLPYEQYFGPGTRLTVT.

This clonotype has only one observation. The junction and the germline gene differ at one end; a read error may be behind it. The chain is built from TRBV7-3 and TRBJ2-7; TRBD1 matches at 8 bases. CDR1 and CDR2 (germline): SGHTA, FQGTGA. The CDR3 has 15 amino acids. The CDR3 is CANSQAGGGSYEQYF. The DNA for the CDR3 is TGTGCCAACAGCCAGGCAGGGGGCGGGTCCTACGAGCAGTACTTT.

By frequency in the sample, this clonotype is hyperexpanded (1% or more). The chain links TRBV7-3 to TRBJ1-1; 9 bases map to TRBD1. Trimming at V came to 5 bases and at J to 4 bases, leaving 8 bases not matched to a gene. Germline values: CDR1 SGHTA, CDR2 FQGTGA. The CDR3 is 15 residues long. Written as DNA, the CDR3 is TGTGCCAGCAGCATCGGGACAGGGTTGAGCACTGAAGCTTTCTTT. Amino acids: CASSIGTGLSTEAFF.